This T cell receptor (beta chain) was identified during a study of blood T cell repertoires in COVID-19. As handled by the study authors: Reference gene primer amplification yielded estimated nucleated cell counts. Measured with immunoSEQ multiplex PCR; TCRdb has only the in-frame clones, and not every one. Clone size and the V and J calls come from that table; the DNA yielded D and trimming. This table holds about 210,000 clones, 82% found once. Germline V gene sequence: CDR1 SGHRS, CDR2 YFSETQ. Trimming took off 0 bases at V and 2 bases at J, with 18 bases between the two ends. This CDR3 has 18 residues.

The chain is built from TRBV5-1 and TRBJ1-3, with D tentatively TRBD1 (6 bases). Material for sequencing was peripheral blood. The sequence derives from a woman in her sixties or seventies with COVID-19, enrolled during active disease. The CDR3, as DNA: TGCGCCAGCAGCTTGGAGGGAATACAGGGAAGGGCTGGAAACACCATATATTTT. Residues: CASSLEGIQGRAGNTIYF.